This TCR beta chain was recorded in a study of radiotherapy plus CTLA-4 blockade in lung cancer. The overall study: Objective responses were recorded in more than 15% of patients, with disease control recorded in 25% to 40%.

Participants had chemo-refractory metastatic non-small-cell lung cancer and were treated with focal radiation plus ipilimumab CTLA-4 blockade. V shed 1 base and J 5 bases; nucleotides not matched to a gene: 2. The V gene's germline CDR1 is KGHSH and CDR2 LQKENI. The CDR3 extends over 14 amino acids. As regards this clone: What it binds is not known.

The repertoire was sequenced with immunoSEQ multiplex PCR; TCRdb's copy has only in-frame clones and lacks some. This sample has 25,000 to 35,000 clones, with 75% to 85% found just once. The study's findings and limits: Blood TCR clones of tumor origin expanded after radiotherapy plus ipilimumab. With interferon-beta, early dynamics of blood T cell clones were reported to best predict response.

The source is a human donor with non-small cell lung cancer that progressed on radiotherapy plus ipilimumab. The chain carries TRBV18 and TRBJ2-7; 10 positions agree with TRBD1. The material was peripheral blood, obtained from a patient treated with radiotherapy plus ipilimumab. The CDR3: CASSPLTGGHEQYF. In DNA, the CDR3 is TGTGCCAGCTCACCACTGACAGGGGGCCACGAGCAGTACTTC.